The entry below describes one T cell receptor (beta chain). Its antigen is currently unknown. Isolation of CD4+ T cells took place after about nine days of culture. This person's SARS-CoV-2 infection, confirmed by PCR, occurred between March and December 2020. Every participant took two doses of the BNT162b2 or mRNA-1273 vaccine. The data belong to a study of vaccination effects on CD4 cells after COVID-19. CDR1 and CDR2 from the germline V gene are SNHLY and FYNNEI. This CDR3 contains 15 residues. The germline V and J ends were trimmed by 6 bases and 4 bases, with 15 bases remaining between them. Profiling relied on immunoSEQ multiplex PCR, and the TCRdb table lists in-frame clones only, not all of them. Among approximately 40,000 clones listed, over 65% were seen once.

The sequence was obtained from a human donor who had a prior SARS-CoV-2 infection. The specimen comprised CD4+ T cells from PBMCs cultured without peptide, sampled after COVID-19 vaccination. The chain has TRBV2 and TRBJ1-4; D may be TRBD1 (5 bases). The DNA for the CDR3 is TGTGCCAGCAGCCGGGACTCCTTCGGTAATGAAAAACTGTTTTTT. It specifies CASSRDSFGNEKLFF.